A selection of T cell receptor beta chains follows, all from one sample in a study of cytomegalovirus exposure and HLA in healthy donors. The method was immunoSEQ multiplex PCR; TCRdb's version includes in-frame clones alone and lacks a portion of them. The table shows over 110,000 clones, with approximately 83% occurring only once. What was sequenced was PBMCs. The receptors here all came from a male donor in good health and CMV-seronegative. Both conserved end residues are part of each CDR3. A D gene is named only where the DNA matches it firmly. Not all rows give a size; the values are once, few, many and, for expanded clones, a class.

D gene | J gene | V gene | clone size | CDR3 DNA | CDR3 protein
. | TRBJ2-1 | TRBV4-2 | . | TGTGCCAGCAGCCTCACCGGGAGCAACAATGAGCAGTTCTTC | CASSLTGSNNEQFF
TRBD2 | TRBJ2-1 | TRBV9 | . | TGTGCCAGCAGCGTGCATCCCCAGCGGGAGGGTTTCGGGGAGCAGTTCTTC | CASSVHPQREGFGEQFF
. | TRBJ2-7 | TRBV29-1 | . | TGCAGCGTTGAGGCCCCCGATGGAGAATTAGCCTCCTACGAGCAGTACTTC | CSVEAPDGELASYEQYF
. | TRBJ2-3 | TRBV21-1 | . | TGTGCCAGCAGACTCCCGGTGAGTGGCACAGATACGCAGTATTTT | CASRLPVSGTDTQYF
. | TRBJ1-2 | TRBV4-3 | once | TGCGCCAGCAGCCAAGATATAGCACGGCGACTCTATGGCTACACCTTC | CASSQDIARRLYGYTF
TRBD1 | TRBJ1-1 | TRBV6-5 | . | TGTGCCAGCAGTAAGGACAGGGGGGGGTACACTGAAGCTTTCTTT | CASSKDRGGYTEAFF
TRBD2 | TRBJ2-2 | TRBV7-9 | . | TGTGCCAGCAGACCCCGGACTAGCCTTGCCGGGGAGCTGTTTTTT | CASRPRTSLAGELFF
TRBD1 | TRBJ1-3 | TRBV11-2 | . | TGTGCCAGCAGCTTCTCGGGACAGGGCCCTGGAAACACCATATATTTT | CASSFSGQGPGNTIYF
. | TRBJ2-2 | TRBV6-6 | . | TGTGCCAGCAGCCGAAGCGGGAACACCGGGGAGCTGTTTTTT | CASSRSGNTGELFF
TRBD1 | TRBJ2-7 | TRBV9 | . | TGTGCCAGTGGCCGGGGGGGACAGGGGTCCTACGAGCAGTACTTC | CASGRGGQGSYEQYF
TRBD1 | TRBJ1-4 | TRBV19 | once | TGTGCCAGTAGCGGACAGGGGAATGAAAAACTGTTTTTT | CASSGQGNEKLFF
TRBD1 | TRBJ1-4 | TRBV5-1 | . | TGCGCCAGCAGCTTGGAGGGACAGGGTGTTAATGAAAAACTGTTTTTT | CASSLEGQGVNEKLFF
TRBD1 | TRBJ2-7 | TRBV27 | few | TGTGCCAGCAGTACCCGGACAGGGGAGTTCGGCGAGCAGTACTTC | CASSTRTGEFGEQYF
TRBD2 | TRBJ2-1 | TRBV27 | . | TGTGCCAGCAGTTCTCTGGGACTAGGTCTCAATGAGCAGTTCTTC | CASSSLGLGLNEQFF
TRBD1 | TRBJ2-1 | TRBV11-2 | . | TGTGCCAGCAGCTTATGGAGCGGACAGGTGTCCTACAATGAGCAGTTCTTC | CASSLWSGQVSYNEQFF
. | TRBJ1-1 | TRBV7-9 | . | TGTGCCAGCAGCTTAGAACAGGGGAACACTGAAGCTTTCTTT | CASSLEQGNTEAFF
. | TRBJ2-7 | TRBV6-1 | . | TGTGCCAGCAGTGAAAACAACTACGAGCAGTACTTC | CASSENNYEQYF
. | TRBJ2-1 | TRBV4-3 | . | TGCGCCAGCAGCCAATCTACCGGGTACGACAATGAGCAGTTCTTC | CASSQSTGYDNEQFF
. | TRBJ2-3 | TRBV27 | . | TGTGCCACCCCGGTGGAGGCAGATACGCAGTATTTT | CATPVEADTQYF
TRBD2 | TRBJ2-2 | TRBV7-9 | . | TGTGCCAGCAGCTCAACGGGACTAGCGGGACCCCCCGGGGAGCTGTTTTTT | CASSSTGLAGPPGELFF
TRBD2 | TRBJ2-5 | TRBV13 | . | TGTGCCAGCAGCTCTTCGGGACTAGCGGATGGGGGTGAGACCCAGTACTTC | CASSSSGLADGGETQYF
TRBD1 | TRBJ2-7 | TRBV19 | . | TGTGCCAGTAGTGTCACAGGGGTTTCCGAGCAGTACTTC | CASSVTGVSEQYF
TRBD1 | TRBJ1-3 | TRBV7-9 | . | TGTGCCAGCACTCGACAGGGATCTTTCAACTCTGGAAACACCATATATTTT | CASTRQGSFNSGNTIYF
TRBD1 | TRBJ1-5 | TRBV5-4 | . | TGTGCCAGCAGCCAGGGACAGGGCACAGACCAGCCCCAGCATTTT | CASSQGQGTDQPQHF
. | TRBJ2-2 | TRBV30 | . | TGTGCCTGGAGGACTAGGCCTAGCGAGATCGGGGAGCTGTTTTTT | CAWRTRPSEIGELFF
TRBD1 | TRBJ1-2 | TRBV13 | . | TGTGCCAGCAGCTCAATTATGACAGGGCCTAACTATGGCTACACCTTC | CASSSIMTGPNYGYTF
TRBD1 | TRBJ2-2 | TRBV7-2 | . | TGTGCCAGCAGCTGGGGACAGGGCGGCGGGGAGCTGTTTTTT | CASSWGQGGGELFF
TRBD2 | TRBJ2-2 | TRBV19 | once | TGTGCCATTAACCAGGGACTAGGAGACACCGGGGAGCTGTTTTTT | CAINQGLGDTGELFF
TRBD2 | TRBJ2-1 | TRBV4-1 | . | TGCGCCAGCAGCCAAGATTCGGGCGGGAGGTTAGGGAAGTTCTTC | CASSQDSGGRLGKFF
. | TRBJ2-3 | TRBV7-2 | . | TGTGCCAGCAGCGTAAGGAGTACGCAGTATTTT | CASSVRSTQYF
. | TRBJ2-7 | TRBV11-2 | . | TGTGCCAGCAGCTTACTAGCCCCCATAAGCTCCTACGAGCAGTACTTC | CASSLLAPISSYEQYF
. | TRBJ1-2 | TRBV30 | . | TGTGCCTGGTCCAACCCGGGGGGTGGCTACACCTTC | CAWSNPGGGYTF
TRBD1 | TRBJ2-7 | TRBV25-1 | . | TGTGCCAGCAGTGTGGCTTGGAGCGAGACAGGGGGCCCCTACGAGCAGTACTTC | CASSVAWSETGGPYEQYF
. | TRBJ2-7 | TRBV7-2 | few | TGTGCCAGCAGCTTCGTGGCGGAGAGCTCCTACGAGCAGTACTTC | CASSFVAESSYEQYF
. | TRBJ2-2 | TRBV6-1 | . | TGTGCCAGCACCTTACAGGGAAGTGCCGGGGAGCTGTTTTTT | CASTLQGSAGELFF
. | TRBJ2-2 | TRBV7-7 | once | TGTGCTAGCAGTCAAGGGAGCACCGGGGAGCTGTTTTTT | CASSQGSTGELFF
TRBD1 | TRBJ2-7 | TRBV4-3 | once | TGCGCCAGCAGCCAAGGACAGGGGGCAGATGAGCAGTACTTC | CASSQGQGADEQYF
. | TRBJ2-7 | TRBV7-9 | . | TGTTCCAGCAGCTTCAGCGGATACGAGCAGTACTTC | CSSSFSGYEQYF
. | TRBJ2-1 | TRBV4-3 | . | TGCGCCAGCAGCCAAGACCCCTTTTACAATGAGCAGTTCTTC | CASSQDPFYNEQFF
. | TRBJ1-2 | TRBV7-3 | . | TGTGCCAGCAGCTCTGGGGGCGGCTATGGCTACACCTTC | CASSSGGGYGYTF
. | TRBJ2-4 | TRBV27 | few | TGTGCCAGCAGTTTTGGCAGGGTAGCCAAAAACATTCAGTACTTC | CASSFGRVAKNIQYF
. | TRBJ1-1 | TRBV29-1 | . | TGCAGCGTTGTTGGAGAGAACACTGAAGCTTTCTTT | CSVVGENTEAFF
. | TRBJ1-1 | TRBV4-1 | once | TGCGCCAGCAGCCATTGGGGGGCGGGGGCCTCAAATGAAGCTTTCTTT | CASSHWGAGASNEAFF
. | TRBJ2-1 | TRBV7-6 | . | TGTGCCAGCAGCCTTGGCTCGTTGTGGCGGGTAAATTACAATGAGCAGTTCTTC | CASSLGSLWRVNYNEQFF
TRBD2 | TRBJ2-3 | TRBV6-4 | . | TGTGCCAGCAGGCCTAGCGGAACAGATACGCAGTATTTT | CASRPSGTDTQYF
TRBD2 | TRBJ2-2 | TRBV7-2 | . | TGTGCCAGCAGCTTACGCGGGAGTAACACCGGGGAGCTGTTTTTT | CASSLRGSNTGELFF
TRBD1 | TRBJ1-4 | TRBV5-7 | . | TGTGCCAGCACCCTTCCGGGACAGGGGCTTGAAAAACTGTTTTTT | CASTLPGQGLEKLFF
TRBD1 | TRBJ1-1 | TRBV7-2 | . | TGTGCCAGCAGCCCGAGCCGCGGTGCAGGGGGGACTGAAGCTTTCTTT | CASSPSRGAGGTEAFF
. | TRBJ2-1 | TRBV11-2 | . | TGTGCCAGCAGCCAGAGCATATTGGGAGCGGTTCAAGATGCGCAGTTCTTC | CASSQSILGAVQDAQFF
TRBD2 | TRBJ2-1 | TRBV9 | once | TGTGCCAGCAGCGTTTCGGGACTAGCTTACGATGAGCAGTTCTTC | CASSVSGLAYDEQFF
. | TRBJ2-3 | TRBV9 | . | TGTGCCAGCAGCGTAGCTATAGATACGCAGTATTTT | CASSVAIDTQYF
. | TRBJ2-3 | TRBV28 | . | TGTGCCAGCAGTTTACGCGGGGTGGGCACAGATACGCAGTATTTT | CASSLRGVGTDTQYF
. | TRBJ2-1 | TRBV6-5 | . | TGTGCCAGCAGTTCCGGTGGTGAAAACGCCGAGCAGTTCTTC | CASSSGGENAEQFF